This T cell receptor beta chain was found in a study of cytomegalovirus exposure and HLA in healthy donors. Regarding the study as a whole: Investigators reported 150 to 200 TCR beta chains as tied to cytomegalovirus. The analysis excluded some indistinguishable V segments, including TRBV6-2 and TRBV6-3.

Researchers ran the PCR with 60 Vbeta and 13 Jbeta primers. Using immunoSEQ multiplex PCR, the repertoire was profiled, and TCRdb retains in-frame clones only, with some absent. Of roughly 180,000 clones listed, approximately 84% were seen once; the top ten hold roughly 5.2%. Germline CDR1 reads SQVTM; CDR2 reads ANQGSEA. Trimming cost V 0 bases and J 3 bases; bases outside gene matches: 5. The CDR3 sequence is 14 residues long. Comments on this clone: The antigen is undetermined.

The sample taken for sequencing was PBMCs. V is TRBV29-1 and J is TRBJ2-7; 7 bases fit TRBD1. The source is a man in his late teens or twenties in good health and CMV-seronegative. CDR3 region: CSVEDPGQNYEQYF. The CDR3 DNA is TGCAGCGTTGAAGACCCGGGACAGAACTACGAGCAGTACTTC.